These 30 T cell receptor beta chains share one sample of origin, sequenced in a study of a mutant IDH1 vaccine in newly diagnosed glioma. The time point was: week 23, last vaccination. Vaccinated patients received 300 ug of mutant IDH1 20-mer peptide per dose, with topical imiquimod. Their antigen targets remain unknown. The assay was immunoSEQ multiplex PCR, and TCRdb's table has in-frame clones only and misses some. The top ten clones hold about 4% of a sample with about 65,000 clones, roughly 85% of them seen once. The specimen comprised PBMCs, sampled from a glioma patient whose treatment included an IDH1 peptide vaccine. The receptors here all came from a young man with glioma.

This clone has a single count. This sequence joins TRBV5-1 and TRBJ2-7, with 12 bases matching TRBD1. CDR1 SGHRS and CDR2 YFSETQ come from the germline V gene. V lost 4 bases to trimming and J lost 4 bases; unmatched junction nucleotides: 6. The CDR3 has 15 amino acids. Here the CDR3 DNA reads TGCGCCAGCAGCAGATGGGACAGGGGGCTGTACGAGCAGTACTTC. The encoded protein is CASSRWDRGLYEQYF.

The table lists this clone with a count of one. The chain couples TRBV7-8 to TRBJ1-1; 7 nucleotides align to TRBD1. Germline CDR1 and CDR2: SGHVS and FQNEAQ. Trimming at V came to 1 base and at J to 1 base, leaving 3 bases not matched to a gene. The CDR3 length is 15 residues. The DNA of the CDR3 is TGTGCCAGCAGCTTAGACAGGGGCGCGAACACTGAAGCTTTCTTT. As protein: CASSLDRGANTEAFF.

This chain joins TRBV6-5 and TRBJ1-1; D possibly corresponds to TRBD1 (5 bases). This CDR3 comprises 12 residues. Germline-derived CDR1 and CDR2 are MNHEY and SVGAGI. V dropped 7 bases and J dropped 8 bases, with 14 bases sitting between them. The CDR3 reads CASNRDAGEAFF. The DNA of the CDR3 is TGTGCCAGCAACCGGGACGCGGGAGAAGCTTTCTTT.

The gene calls are TRBV29-1 and TRBJ2-2, with D unclear. This CDR3 has 10 amino acids. V was clipped by 6 bases and J by 3 bases, with 2 bases between them. Per the germline V gene, CDR1 is SQVTM and CDR2 is ANQGSEA. As DNA, the CDR3 is TGCAGCGTGGACACCGGGGAGCTGTTTTTT. It codes for CSVDTGELFF.

The chain joins TRBV14 to TRBJ2-1; a weak D match, TRBD2 (5 bases). This CDR3 contains 16 residues. The V gene lost 0 bases and the J gene lost 4 bases, with 13 bases spanning the gap. CDR1 is SGHDN, CDR2 FVKESK, per germline. The CDR3 coding sequence is TGTGCCAGCAGCCAAGAGGGAGACACAACTTACAATGAGCAGTTCTTC. Its translation: CASSQEGDTTYNEQFF.

The chain uses TRBV5-8 and TRBJ2-7; 11 nucleotides match TRBD1. The CDR3 is made up of 15 amino acids. Germline CDR1 reads SGHTS; CDR2 reads YDEGEE. Trimming removed 3 bases from V and 6 bases from J; junction bases left unmatched: 8. CDR3 residues: CASSSGQGASPEQYF. The CDR3 region has the DNA TGTGCCAGCAGCTCTGGACAGGGGGCGTCTCCCGAGCAGTACTTC.

The chain recombines TRBV14 with TRBJ2-7; D not resolved. The ends were cut back, 4 bases at V and 4 bases at J, with 8 bases in the middle. The CDR3 consists of 12 residues. CDR1 SGHDN and CDR2 FVKESK come from the germline V gene. For the CDR3, the DNA is TGTGCCAGCAGCCCCCTCGGGTACGAGCAGTACTTC. Its translation: CASSPLGYEQYF.

J is TRBJ1-1 and V is TRBV11-2; D gene ambiguous. V was clipped by 3 bases and J by 0 bases, with 5 bases between them. Germline loops: CDR1 SGHAT, CDR2 FQNNGV. This CDR3 has 13 amino acids. CDR3 nucleotide sequence: TGTGCCAGCAGCTTTCAGGTGAACACTGAAGCTTTCTTT. Amino acids: CASSFQVNTEAFF.

This rearrangement joins TRBV27 to TRBJ2-1, with TRBD2 identical over 7 bases. V lost 3 bases and J lost 4; bases outside the gene matches: 6. CDR1 MNHEY and CDR2 SMNVEV come from the germline V gene (reference sequence). The CDR3 extends over 15 amino acids. CDR3 sequence reads: CASSLPGLRYNEQFF. The CDR3, as DNA: TGTGCCAGCAGTTTGCCGGGACTACGATACAATGAGCAGTTCTTC.

This clone was counted between two and nine times. The gene calls are TRBV19 and TRBJ1-1; 8 bases are a match to TRBD1. V lost 5 bases to trimming and J lost 0 bases; unmatched junction nucleotides: 5. The CDR3 contains 15 residues. Germline V lookup: CDR1 LNHDA, CDR2 SQIVND (reference sequence). DNA for the CDR3: TGTGCCAGTAGTCCCGGACAGGGTCTGAACACTGAAGCTTTCTTT. This sequence encodes CASSPGQGLNTEAFF.

The gene calls are TRBV5-1 and TRBJ2-7, with 8 bases matching TRBD2. The CDR3 consists of 12 residues. The germline V gene encodes CDR1 SGHRS and CDR2 YFSETQ. J lost 12 bases, V lost 2 bases, and 7 bases had no gene match. The CDR3 spells CASSLYGTSWYF. The CDR3 DNA sequence: TGCGCCAGCAGCTTATATGGGACTAGTTGGTACTTC.

The V call is TRBV15, the J call TRBJ2-3; D is unresolved. Trimming took 1 base from V and 2 from J, leaving 10 bases between them. The CDR3 runs 15 residues. Germline V lookup: CDR1 LNHNV, CDR2 YYDKDF (reference sequence). The CDR3 nucleotides are TGTGCCACCAGCAGAGTGGGCAGAGACACAGATACGCAGTATTTT. As protein: CATSRVGRDTDTQYF.

The chain carries TRBV19 and TRBJ2-3, with no clear D. The ends were cut back, 4 bases at V and 4 bases at J, with 9 bases in the middle. In germline, CDR1 is LNHDA, CDR2 SQIVND (reference sequence). The length of the CDR3 is 13 residues. The CDR3 nucleotides read TGTGCCAGTAGTACTCACACAGCAGATACGCAGTATTTT. Its translation: CASSTHTADTQYF.

This clone was observed a single time. The chain is built from TRBV6-4 and TRBJ1-2; 8 bases are a match to TRBD1. CDR3 length: 15 residues. Trimming took 7 bases from V and 2 from J; bases not matched to a gene: 9. The germline CDR1 and CDR2 sequences are MRHNA and SNTAGT. The CDR3 nucleotides read TGTGCCAGCAACCCTAAGACAGGGGCCAACTATGGCTACACCTTC. Translating it yields CASNPKTGANYGYTF.

The J gene is TRBJ1-2, the V gene TRBV5-6, with D uncertain. Trimming took off 2 bases at V and 6 bases at J, with 8 bases between the two ends. The CDR3 has 12 residues. Germline V lookup: CDR1 SGHDT, CDR2 YYEEEE. The CDR3 spells CASSFGRDGYTF. As DNA, the CDR3 is TGTGCCAGCAGCTTCGGGCGGGATGGCTACACCTTC.

In the case of this clone: Germline and junction disagree at one end, which may indicate a read error. The CDR3 DNA is TGTGCCGGCAGCCCGAGACAGCCCCCGGGGACTGAAGCTTTCTTT. It translates to CAGSPRQPPGTEAFF. The rearrangement uses TRBV7-6 and TRBJ1-1, with D possibly matching TRBD1 (5 bases). The germline V gene encodes CDR1 SGHVS and CDR2 FNYEAQ. The CDR3 consists of 15 residues. The whole variable domain, remainder taken from reference TRBV7-6 and TRBJ1-1, is GAGVSQSPRYKVTKRGQDVALRCDPISGHVSLYWYRQALGQGPEFLTYFNYEAQQDKSGLPNDRFSAERPEGSISTLTIQRTEQRDSAMYRCAGSPRQPPGTEAFFGQGTRLTVV.

The rearrangement links TRBV19 to TRBJ2-5, with a weak D call TRBD1 (6 bases). V gave up 6 bases and J gave up 2 bases, with 10 bases separating them. The germline CDR1 and CDR2 sequences are LNHDA and SQIVND (reference sequence). CDR3 length: 13 amino acids. The CDR3 reads CASRDGQQETQYF. The CDR3 DNA sequence: TGTGCCAGTAGGGACGGACAGCAAGAGACCCAGTACTTC.

This clone was recorded only once. The gene calls are TRBV28 and TRBJ2-5; D possibly matches TRBD1 or TRBD2 (5 bases each). Germline loops: CDR1 MDHEN, CDR2 SYDVKM. The CDR3 totals 15 residues. V lost 6 bases, J lost 3 bases, and 17 bases lay in between. The CDR3 here is CASSPPGTYKETQYF. CDR3 in DNA: TGTGCCAGCAGCCCTCCTGGGACCTATAAAGAGACCCAGTACTTC.

The rearrangement uses TRBV28 and TRBJ1-6; 10 bases match TRBD1. The V and J ends lost 8 bases and 0 bases, in that order; junction bases with no gene match: 7. There are 17 residues in the CDR3. Germline CDR1 is MDHEN and CDR2 is SYDVKM. The CDR3 sequence is CASCRTGGSSYNSPLHF. CDR3 coding DNA: TGTGCCAGCTGCCGGACAGGGGGTAGCTCCTATAATTCACCCCTCCACTTT.

Only one count was recorded for this clone. The chain recombines TRBV5-1 with TRBJ2-7; 10 bases map to TRBD1. The V and J ends lost 3 bases and 3 bases, in that order; junction bases with no gene match: 6. Germline V lookup: CDR1 SGHRS, CDR2 YFSETQ. The CDR3 loop spans 15 amino acids. The CDR3 DNA sequence: TGCGCCAGCAGCTGGACCGACAGGGGGCACTACGAGCAGTACTTC. Residues: CASSWTDRGHYEQYF.

This chain connects TRBV28 to TRBJ2-5, with 7 bases lining up with TRBD2. The last part of the DNA fits TRBJ2-7 better; the J call may be wrong. Germline assignment: CDR1 MDHEN and CDR2 SYDVKM. The CDR3 runs 15 residues. Here the CDR3 reads CASSPGRVIAYEQYF. CDR3 coding DNA: TGTGCCAGCAGCCCTGGGAGGGTCATAGCCTACGAGCAGTACTTC.

Written as DNA, the CDR3 is TGCGCCAGCAGCCCCGAACCCGATAACACTGAAGCTTTCTTT. Translated, it gives CASSPEPDNTEAFF. V is TRBV10-1 and J is TRBJ1-1, with no clear D. Germline CDR1 and CDR2: WNHNN and SYGVQD (reference sequence). The CDR3 length is 14 residues. V was pared by 6 bases and J by 2 bases, with 13 bases between.

The chain links TRBV27 to TRBJ1-4; D perhaps matches TRBD1 (6 bases). The germline V and J ends were trimmed by 4 bases and 4 bases, with 16 bases remaining between them. The CDR3 covers 16 residues. CDR1 is MNHEY and CDR2 is SMNVEV in the germline V gene (reference sequence). The CDR3 sequence: CASSSVTGTSNEKLFF. The CDR3 nucleotides read TGTGCCAGCAGTTCTGTCACCGGGACAAGTAATGAAAAACTGTTTTTT.

The CDR3 loop is CASSILQGAGNQPQHF. The CDR3 nucleotides are TGTGCCAGTAGTATCCTGCAGGGGGCAGGCAATCAGCCCCAGCATTTT. The chain has TRBV19 and TRBJ1-5, with 8 bases that match TRBD1. Germline V gene sequence: CDR1 LNHDA, CDR2 SQIVND (reference sequence). With V trimmed by 3 bases and J by 2 bases, 6 bases remained unmatched. The CDR3 length is 16 residues.

V usage is TRBV19 and J usage is TRBJ2-7, with TRBD1 matching 7 bases. With V trimmed by 3 bases and J by 0 bases, 2 bases remained unmatched. CDR3 size: 14 residues. Germline V CDR1 and CDR2: LNHDA, SQIVND (reference sequence). The CDR3 loop is CASSMGDSSYEQYF. The DNA for the CDR3 is TGTGCCAGTAGTATGGGGGACAGCTCCTACGAGCAGTACTTC.

The V and J genes are TRBV6-6 and TRBJ1-2; D call uncertain. The CDR3 totals 13 residues. The germline gives CDR1 MNHNY, CDR2 SVGAGI (reference sequence). V was shortened by 0 bases and J by 2 bases, with 4 bases between the two germline ends. CDR3 DNA sequence: TGTGCCAGCAGTTACTCCGGCAACTATGGCTACACCTTC. Residues: CASSYSGNYGYTF.

V is TRBV5-1 and J is TRBJ2-1; 7 bases map to TRBD1. Germline V gives CDR1 SGHRS, CDR2 YFSETQ. This CDR3 comprises 16 residues. Trimming removed 2 bases from V and 4 bases from J; junction bases left unmatched: 9. This CDR3 reads CASSFIQGSIYNEQFF. The CDR3 coding sequence is TGCGCCAGCAGCTTCATACAGGGGTCAATTTACAATGAGCAGTTCTTC.

The J gene is TRBJ2-3, the V gene TRBV6-1; TRBD2 matches 9 bases. V lost 7 bases to trimming and J lost 7 bases; unmatched junction nucleotides: 12. The length of the CDR3 is 15 residues. Germline CDR1 reads MNHNS; CDR2 reads SASEGT. Here the CDR3 reads CASKRTGGGAYTQYF. CDR3 sequence (DNA): TGTGCCAGCAAAAGGACTGGCGGGGGGGCGTATACGCAGTATTTT.

The chain links TRBV28 to TRBJ2-7; 11 positions agree with TRBD2. There are 15 residues in the CDR3. V was pared by 5 bases and J by 3 bases, with 6 bases of the junction left unmatched. The germline V gene has CDR1 MDHEN and CDR2 SYDVKM. The CDR3 is CASSLAGTSGYEQYF. In nucleotides, the CDR3 is TGTGCCAGCAGTCTCGCCGGGACTAGCGGCTACGAGCAGTACTTC.

The chain carries TRBV7-9 and TRBJ2-1; D is unresolved. V was clipped by 1 base and J by 8 bases, with 12 bases between them. The CDR3 has 14 residues. Germline loops: CDR1 SEHNR, CDR2 FQNEAQ (reference sequence). CDR3 bases: TGTGCCAGCAGCTTAGGGGATGGTGGCGATGAGCAGTTCTTC. Translation: CASSLGDGGDEQFF.